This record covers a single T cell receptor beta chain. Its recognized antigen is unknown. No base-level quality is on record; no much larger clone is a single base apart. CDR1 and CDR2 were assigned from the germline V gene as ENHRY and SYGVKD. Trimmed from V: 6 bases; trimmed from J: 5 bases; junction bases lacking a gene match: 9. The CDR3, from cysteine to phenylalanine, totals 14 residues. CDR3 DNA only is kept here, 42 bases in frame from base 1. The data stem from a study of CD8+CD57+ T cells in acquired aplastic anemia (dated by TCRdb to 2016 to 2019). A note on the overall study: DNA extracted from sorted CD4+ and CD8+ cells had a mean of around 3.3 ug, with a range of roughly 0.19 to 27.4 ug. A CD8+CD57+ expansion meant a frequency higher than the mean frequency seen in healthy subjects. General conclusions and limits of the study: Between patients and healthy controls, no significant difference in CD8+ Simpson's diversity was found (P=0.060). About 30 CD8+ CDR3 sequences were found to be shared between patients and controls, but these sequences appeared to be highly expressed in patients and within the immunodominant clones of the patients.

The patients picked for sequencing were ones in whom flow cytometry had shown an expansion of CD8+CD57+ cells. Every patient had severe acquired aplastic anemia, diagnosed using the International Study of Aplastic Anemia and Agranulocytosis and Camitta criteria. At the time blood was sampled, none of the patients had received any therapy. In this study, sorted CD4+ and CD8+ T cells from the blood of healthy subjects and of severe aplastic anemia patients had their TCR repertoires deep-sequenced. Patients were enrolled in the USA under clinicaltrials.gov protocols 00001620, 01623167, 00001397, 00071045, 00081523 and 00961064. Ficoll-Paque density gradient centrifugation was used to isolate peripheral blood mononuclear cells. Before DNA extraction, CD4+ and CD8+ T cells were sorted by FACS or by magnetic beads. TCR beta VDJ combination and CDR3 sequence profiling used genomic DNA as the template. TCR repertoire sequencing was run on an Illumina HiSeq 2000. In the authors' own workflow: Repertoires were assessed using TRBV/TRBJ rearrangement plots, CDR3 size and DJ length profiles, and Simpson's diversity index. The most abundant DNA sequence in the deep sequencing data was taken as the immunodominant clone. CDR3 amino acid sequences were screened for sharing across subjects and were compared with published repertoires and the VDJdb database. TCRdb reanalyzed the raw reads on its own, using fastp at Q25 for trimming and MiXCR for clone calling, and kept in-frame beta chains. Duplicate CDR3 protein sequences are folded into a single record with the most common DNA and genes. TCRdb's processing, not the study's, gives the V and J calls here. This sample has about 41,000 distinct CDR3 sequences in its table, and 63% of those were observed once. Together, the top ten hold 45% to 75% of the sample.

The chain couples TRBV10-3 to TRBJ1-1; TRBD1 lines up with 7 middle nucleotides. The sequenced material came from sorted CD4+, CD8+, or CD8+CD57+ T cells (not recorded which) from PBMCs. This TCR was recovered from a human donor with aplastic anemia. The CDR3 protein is CAIRPGTAGTEAFF. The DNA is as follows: TGTGCCATCAGACCGGGGACAGCGGGGACTGAAGCTTTCTTT.